A single sample gave rise to the 14 T cell receptor beta chains below, sequenced in a study of OX40 agonist ivuxolimab in advanced cancers. Some clones are missing from TCRdb's copy, which holds only in-frame ones; the method was immunoSEQ multiplex PCR. The sample has 65,000 to 95,000 clones, around nine tenths seen once. The sample was CD4+ or CD8+ T cells sorted from blood, taken in a trial of the OX40 agonist ivuxolimab. The receptor set was obtained from an adult with an advanced solid tumor such as melanoma, head and neck, liver or kidney cancer.

V is TRBV10-1 and J is TRBJ2-5; 14 nucleotides align to TRBD2. The CDR3 is 18 residues long. V was clipped by 3 bases and J by 5 bases; unmatched bases: 11. Germline CDR1 and CDR2: WNHNN and SYGVQD (reference sequence). CDR3 nucleotide sequence: TGCGCCAGCAGTGAAGGGACTAGCGGGGGACGGCTTCGGGAGACCCAGTACTTC. Its protein is CASSEGTSGGRLRETQYF.

In its sample, this clone was seen a few times. J is TRBJ2-1 and V is TRBV9; unclear D gene. The V and J ends lost 1 base and 5 bases respectively, with 10 bases between them. CDR1 SGDLS and CDR2 YYNGEE come from the germline V gene. The CDR3 is made up of 14 amino acids. CDR3 sequence reads: CASSVSTAHNEQFF. Here the CDR3 DNA reads TGTGCCAGCAGCGTATCGACCGCACACAATGAGCAGTTCTTC.

This clone was found once. V and J are TRBV5-1 and TRBJ1-1, with D hard to call. This CDR3 is 13 amino acids long. V gave up 5 bases and J gave up 3 bases, with 11 bases separating them. Germline values: CDR1 SGHRS, CDR2 YFSETQ. This chain's CDR3 is CASRTPRDTEAFF. The CDR3 region has the DNA TGCGCCAGCAGGACACCTAGGGACACTGAAGCTTTCTTT.

This clone was seen a handful of times. The chain uses TRBV7-6 and TRBJ2-2; D remains unclear. Germline V gives CDR1 SGHVS, CDR2 FNYEAQ. The CDR3 runs to 18 residues. V gave up 1 base and J gave up 0 bases, with 15 bases separating them. The DNA of the CDR3 is TGTGCCAGCAGCTTAGATGGTGGTGGCCCTGCGAACACCGGGGAGCTGTTTTTT. Translated: CASSLDGGGPANTGELFF.

The count of this clone is one. The CDR3 spells CASSYSRRTGGNEQYF. In DNA form, the CDR3 reads TGTGCCAGCAGTTACTCGAGGCGGACAGGGGGAAACGAGCAGTACTTC. The chain uses TRBV6-5 and TRBJ2-7, with 10 bases that match TRBD1. The CDR3 consists of 16 residues. Germline V gene sequence: CDR1 MNHEY, CDR2 SVGAGI. V lost 0 bases and J lost 5; bases outside the gene matches: 7.

This chain's CDR3 is CASSPQANEKLFF. Here the CDR3 DNA reads TGTGCCAGCTCACCACAAGCGAATGAAAAACTGTTTTTT. The chain joins TRBV18 to TRBJ1-4; D uncertain. Trimming stripped 1 base from V and 5 bases from J, with 5 bases between. The CDR3 totals 13 residues. From germline, CDR1 is KGHSH and CDR2 LQKENI.

The rearrangement links TRBV19 to TRBJ1-1; D is unclear. The ends were cut back, 10 bases at V and 0 bases at J, with 12 bases in the middle. CDR3 length equals 13 residues. Germline values: CDR1 LNHDA, CDR2 SQIVND (reference sequence). The CDR3 protein is CATNGEMNTEAFF. DNA for the CDR3: TGTGCCACCAACGGGGAGATGAACACTGAAGCTTTCTTT.

The sample holds a few counts of this clone. J is TRBJ2-2 and V is TRBV19; no reliable D call. V lost 5 bases and J lost 4, with 11 bases in between. The CDR3 extends over 14 amino acids. Germline CDR1 LNHDA, CDR2 SQIVND (reference sequence). CDR3 residues: CASSRLGSTGELFF. The DNA for the CDR3 is TGTGCCAGTAGTCGGTTGGGTTCCACCGGGGAGCTGTTTTTT.

The chain employs TRBV9 and TRBJ1-3; D might be TRBD1 (6 bases). V lost 0 bases and J lost 0, with 16 bases in between. The V gene's germline CDR1 is SGDLS and CDR2 YYNGEE. CDR3 size: 18 residues. The CDR3 loop reads CASSVAPGRGSSGNTIYF. In nucleotides, the CDR3 is TGTGCCAGCAGCGTAGCGCCAGGGAGGGGGAGCTCTGGAAACACCATATATTTT.

The chain carries TRBV7-9 and TRBJ2-7, with D perhaps matching TRBD2 (6 bases). Germline-derived CDR1 and CDR2 are SEHNR and FQNEAQ (reference sequence). The CDR3 length is 17 residues. Deletions cut 0 bases from V and 6 bases from J, with 21 bases between. The chain's CDR3 is CASSLAFCGAVVCEQYF. CDR3 nucleotide sequence: TGTGCCAGCAGCTTAGCGTTTTGCGGGGCGGTTGTGTGCGAGCAGTACTTC.

CDR3 in amino acids: CSARANFYTF. The CDR3 region has the DNA TGCAGTGCTAGAGCAAATTTCTACACCTTC. V usage is TRBV20-1 and J usage is TRBJ1-2; D gene uncertain. Trimming shortened V by 1 base and J by 10 bases, and 7 bases separated the two germline ends. CDR3 length: 10 amino acids. Germline V gives CDR1 DFQATT, CDR2 SNEGSKA (reference sequence).

This chain connects TRBV10-2 to TRBJ1-5; TRBD1 agrees at 8 bases. The CDR3 is 15 amino acids. With V trimmed by 3 bases and J by 2 bases, 3 bases remained unmatched. Germline V gene sequence: CDR1 WSHSY, CDR2 SAAADI. The CDR3 DNA follows: TGCGCCAGCAGTGATTGGGGACAGGGCAATCAGCCCCAGCATTTT. Protein sequence: CASSDWGQGNQPQHF.

J is TRBJ2-5 and V is TRBV5-8; 10 bases align to TRBD2. Germline trimming cut 3 bases from V and 7 bases from J; bases unmatched to any gene: 9. Germline V gives CDR1 SGHTS, CDR2 YDEGEE. The CDR3 loop spans 15 amino acids. The CDR3 sequence is CASSSNPGLAWTQYF. CDR3 nucleotide sequence: TGTGCCAGCAGCTCCAATCCGGGACTAGCGTGGACCCAGTACTTC.

The chain combines TRBV5-6 with TRBJ2-1; 14 bases match TRBD2. V trimming: 4 bases; J trimming: 9 bases; junction bases outside the gene matches: 6. Germline CDR1 is SGHDT and CDR2 is YYEEEE. The CDR3 has 15 amino acids. CDR3 sequence: CASSPGLAGVGEQFF. CDR3 sequence (DNA): TGTGCCAGCAGCCCGGGACTAGCGGGAGTGGGTGAGCAGTTCTTC.